Sequencing of this T cell receptor (beta chain) was carried out in a study of cytomegalovirus exposure and HLA in healthy donors. V was pared by 2 bases and J by 0 bases, with 8 bases between. From germline, CDR1 is SGHRS and CDR2 YFSETQ. The CDR3 is 14 residues long. Whole-study findings and limits: More clonal expansion characterized HLA-associated TCR beta chains than equally common others in a later analysis.

Notes on this clone: Its specificity is unknown.

In the PCR, 60 Vbeta and 13 Jbeta primers were used. Only in-frame clones appear in the TCRdb table, and some are missing; sequencing was by immunoSEQ multiplex PCR. The table shows roughly 230,000 clones, with about 93% occurring only once. V and J are TRBV5-1 and TRBJ1-2; D may be TRBD1 (5 bases). Sequencing was carried out using PBMCs. This sequence was found in a girl aged 2-10 years in good health and CMV-seronegative. The CDR3 is CASSLPGPNYGYTF. As DNA, the CDR3 is TGCGCCAGCAGCTTACCAGGGCCTAACTATGGCTACACCTTC.